Shown below are 5 T cell receptor beta chains from a single sample sequenced in a study of T cell responses to AZD1222 COVID-19 vaccine. Some clones are missing from TCRdb's copy, which holds only in-frame ones; the method was immunoSEQ multiplex PCR. The table has 120,000 to 150,000 clones, over 75% seen once. The input for sequencing was peripheral blood, taken on day 0 of AZD1222 vaccination. The source is an adult in good health.

This sequence joins TRBV2 and TRBJ1-1, with 7 bases aligning to TRBD1. Trimming at V came to 11 bases and at J to 0 bases, leaving 6 bases not matched to a gene. CDR3 size: 13 residues. Germline values: CDR1 SNHLY, CDR2 FYNNEI. CDR3 nucleotide sequence: TGTGCCCAGACAGGGATTCTGAACACTGAAGCTTTCTTT. Its translation is CAQTGILNTEAFF.

The rearrangement links TRBV29-1 to TRBJ2-7, with D possibly being TRBD1 (6 bases). The V gene lost 3 bases and the J gene lost 5 bases, with 11 bases spanning the gap. Germline V lookup: CDR1 SQVTM, CDR2 ANQGSEA. This CDR3 region has 12 residues. For the CDR3, the DNA is TGCAGCGTTGAGGGAGCAGGGGACGAGCAGTACTTC. Encoded protein: CSVEGAGDEQYF.

This sequence joins TRBV14 and TRBJ1-6; D gene uncertain. This CDR3 spans 15 amino acids. Per germline, CDR1 SGHDN and CDR2 FVKESK. Trimming took off 0 bases at V and 6 bases at J, with 9 bases between the two ends. This chain's CDR3 is CASSQELGLNSPLHF. CDR3 DNA: TGTGCCAGCAGCCAAGAGTTGGGCCTTAATTCACCCCTCCACTTT. Based on the CDR3 plus reference TRBV14 and TRBJ1-6, the full variable domain is EAGVTQFPSHSVIEKGQTVTLRCDPISGHDNLYWYRRVMGKEIKFLLHFVKESKQDESGMPNNRFLAERTGGTYSTLKVQPAELEDSGVYFCASSQELGLNSPLHFGNGTRLTVT.

The gene calls are TRBV7-2 and TRBJ2-2, with 9 bases that match TRBD2. The CDR3 contains 14 residues. The germline V gene encodes CDR1 SGHTA and CDR2 FQGNSA. The junction had 3 bases not matched to a gene; V was cut back by 3 bases and J by 7 bases. The CDR3 here is CASSFHSGGGELFF. CDR3 coding DNA: TGTGCCAGCAGCTTCCATAGCGGGGGCGGGGAGCTGTTTTTT.

Worth noting for this clone: Sequence at one end of the junction differs from germline and may be a read error. The gene calls are TRBV7-7 and TRBJ2-7; possibly TRBD1 for D (6 bases). Germline CDR1 and CDR2: SSHAT and FNYEAQ (reference sequence). The CDR3 covers 15 residues. The CDR3 nucleotides read TGTGCTAGCAGCCCACGCCTGGACAGCTCCTACGAGCAGTACTTC. The encoded protein is CASSPRLDSSYEQYF.